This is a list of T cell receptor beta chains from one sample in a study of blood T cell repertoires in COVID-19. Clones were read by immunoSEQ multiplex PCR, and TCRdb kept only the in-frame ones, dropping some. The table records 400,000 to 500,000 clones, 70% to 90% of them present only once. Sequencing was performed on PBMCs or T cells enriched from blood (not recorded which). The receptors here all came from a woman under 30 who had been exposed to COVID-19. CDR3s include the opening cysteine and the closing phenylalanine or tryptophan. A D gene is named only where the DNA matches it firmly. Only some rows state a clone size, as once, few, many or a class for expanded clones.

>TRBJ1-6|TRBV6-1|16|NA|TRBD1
TGTGCCAGCAGTGAAACAGCCGGGACAGGGAATTCACCCCTCCACTTT
CASSETAGTGNSPLHF
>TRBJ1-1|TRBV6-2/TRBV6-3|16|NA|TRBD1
TGTGCCAGCAGTTACGACCTCGGGACAGCGAACACTGAAGCTTTCTTT
CASSYDLGTANTEAFF
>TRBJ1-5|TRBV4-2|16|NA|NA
TGTGCCAGCAGCCAATCGTCGGGGGATAGCAATCAGCCCCAGCATTTT
CASSQSSGDSNQPQHF
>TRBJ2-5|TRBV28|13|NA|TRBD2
TGTGCCAGCAGTGATAGCGGGAGAGAGACCCAGTACTTC
CASSDSGRETQYF
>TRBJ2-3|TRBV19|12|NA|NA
TGTGCCAGTAGTAGTACGGGAGATACGCAGTATTTT
CASSSTGDTQYF
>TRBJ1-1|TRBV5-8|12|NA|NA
TGTGCCAGCAGCTTGGTGGCAGTTGAAGCTTTCTTT
CASSLVAVEAFF
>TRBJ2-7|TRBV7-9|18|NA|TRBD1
TGTGCCAGCAGCTTCCCGGAGTCGGGACAGGGGACCCCCTACGAGCAGTACTTC
CASSFPESGQGTPYEQYF
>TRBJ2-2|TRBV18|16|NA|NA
TGTGCCAGCTCACCACCACGGGAGACGAACACCGGGGAGCTGTTTTTT
CASSPPRETNTGELFF
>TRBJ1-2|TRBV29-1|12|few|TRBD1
TGCAGCGTTGCGACAGGGGGCTATGGCTACACCTTC
CSVATGGYGYTF
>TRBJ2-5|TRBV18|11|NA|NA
TGTGCCAGCTCACCTGGCGAGACCCAGTACTTC
CASSPGETQYF
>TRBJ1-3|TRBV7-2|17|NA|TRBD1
TGTGCCAGCAGCTTAGGGCGACAGGGATCTACTGGAAACACCATATATTTT
CASSLGRQGSTGNTIYF
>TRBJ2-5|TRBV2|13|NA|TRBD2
TGTGCCAGCCACAGCGGGGGGGCAGAGACCCAGTACTTC
CASHSGGAETQYF
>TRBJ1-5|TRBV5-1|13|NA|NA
TGCGCCAGCAGCACTGACAGTAATCAGCCCCAGCATTTT
CASSTDSNQPQHF
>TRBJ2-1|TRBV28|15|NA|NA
TGTGCCAGCAGTTTGGGAGGACCCGCCTACAATGAGCAGTTCTTC
CASSLGGPAYNEQFF
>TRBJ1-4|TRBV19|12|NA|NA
TGTGGGTCCAGGGAAAGGAATGAAAAACTGTTTTTT
CGSRERNEKLFF
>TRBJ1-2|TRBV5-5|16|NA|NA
TGTGCCAGCAGCTTAGTGGCGAGGGCCGAGACCTATGGCTACACCTTC
CASSLVARAETYGYTF
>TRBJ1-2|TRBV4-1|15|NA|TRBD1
TGCGCCAGCAGCCCGGATGGGGACAGAGGCTATGGCTACACCTTC
CASSPDGDRGYGYTF
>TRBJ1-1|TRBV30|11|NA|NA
TGTGCCTGGAGTGTACTTGGGAGAGCTTTCTTT
CAWSVLGRAFF
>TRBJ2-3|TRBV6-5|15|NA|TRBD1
TGTGCCAGCAGTCGGGACAGGGGGCTTACAGATACGCAGTATTTT
CASSRDRGLTDTQYF
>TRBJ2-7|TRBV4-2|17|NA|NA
TGTGCCAGCAGCCAAGTGACAGGCGACCGAACCCCCTACGAGCAGTACTTC
CASSQVTGDRTPYEQYF
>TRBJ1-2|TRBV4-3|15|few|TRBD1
TGCGCCAGCAGCCCGACAGGGGGCGCTAACTATGGCTACACCTTC
CASSPTGGANYGYTF
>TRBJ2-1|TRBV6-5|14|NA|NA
TGTGCCAGCAAAGTGGAGGGTTTCCCCAATGAGCAGTTCTTC
CASKVEGFPNEQFF
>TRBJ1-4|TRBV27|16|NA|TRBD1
TGTGCCAGCAGTTCCCTGTCGACAGGGCGTAGTGAAAAACTGTTTTTT
CASSSLSTGRSEKLFF
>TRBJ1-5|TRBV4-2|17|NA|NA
TGTGCCAGCAGCCAAGGAGTAATGGAGGGCGGCAATCAGCCCCAGCATTTT
CASSQGVMEGGNQPQHF
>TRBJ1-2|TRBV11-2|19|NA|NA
TGTGCCAGCAGCTCCGTTGGAAGCAGTGGGAGGTCAGATAACTATGGCTACACCTTC
CASSSVGSSGRSDNYGYTF
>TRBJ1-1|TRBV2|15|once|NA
TGTGCCAGCAGTTTGAATCCGAGCCCCAACACTGAAGCTTTCTTT
CASSLNPSPNTEAFF
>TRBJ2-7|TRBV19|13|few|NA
TGTGCCAGTAGTACTCAGGGCTCCTACGAGCAGTACTTC
CASSTQGSYEQYF
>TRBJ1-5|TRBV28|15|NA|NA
TGTGCCAGCAGGCTCAACAGGGTCCTCCGGGAGCCCCAGCATTTT
CASRLNRVLREPQHF
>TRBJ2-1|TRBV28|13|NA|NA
TGTGCCAGCTCAGTTTACCCCTCTAGTAAGCAGTTCTTC
CASSVYPSSKQFF
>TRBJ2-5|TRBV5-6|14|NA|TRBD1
TGTGCCAGCAGCCTGACAGGGACCCAAGAGACCCAGTACTTC
CASSLTGTQETQYF
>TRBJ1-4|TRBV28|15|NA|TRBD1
TGTGCCAGCAGTTTATCCGGGACAGGGGGCTTACCTTTGTTTTTT
CASSLSGTGGLPLFF
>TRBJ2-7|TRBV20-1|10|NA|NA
TGCAGTGCCTTCTCCTACGAGCAGTACTTC
CSAFSYEQYF
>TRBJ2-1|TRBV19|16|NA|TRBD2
TGTGCCAGTAGTACTCTAGCGGGAGGGGGGGTTAATGAGCAGTTCTTC
CASSTLAGGGVNEQFF
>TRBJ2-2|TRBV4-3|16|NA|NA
TGCGCCAGCAGCCCCCACAGGGATAGGGGAACCGGGGAGCTGTTTTTT
CASSPHRDRGTGELFF
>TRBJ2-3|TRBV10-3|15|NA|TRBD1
TGTGCCATCATGGGACAGGGGTCGGTCACAGATACGCAGTATTTT
CAIMGQGSVTDTQYF
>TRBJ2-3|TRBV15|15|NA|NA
TGTGCCACCAGCAGAGATCCCCGGGTCACAGATACGCAGTATTTT
CATSRDPRVTDTQYF
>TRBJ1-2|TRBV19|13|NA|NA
TGTGCCAGTCGCAGGGTTTTTGGGTATGGCTACACCTTC
CASRRVFGYGYTF
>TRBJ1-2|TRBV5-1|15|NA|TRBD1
TGCGCCAGCAGCGAGGGACAGGGGGCGAGGTATGGCTACACCTTC
CASSEGQGARYGYTF
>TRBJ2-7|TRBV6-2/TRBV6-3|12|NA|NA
TGTGCCAGCAGTTACTCTCTACACGAGCAGTACTTC
CASSYSLHEQYF
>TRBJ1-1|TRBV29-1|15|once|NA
TGCAGCGTTGATGGGGTACAGGGTGGGGGCACTGAAGCTTTCTTT
CSVDGVQGGGTEAFF
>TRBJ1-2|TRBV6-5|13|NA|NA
TGTGCCAGCAGAGGCGATGGCGGGGCGGGGTACACCTTC
CASRGDGGAGYTF
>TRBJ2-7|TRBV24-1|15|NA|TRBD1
TGTGCCACCAGTGAGGGGGGGACAGGGGGCCTCGAGCAGTACTTC
CATSEGGTGGLEQYF
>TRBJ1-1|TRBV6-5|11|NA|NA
TGTGCCAGCCAGGGGTACACTGAAGCTTTCTTT
CASQGYTEAFF
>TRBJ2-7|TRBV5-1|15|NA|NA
TGCGCCAGCAGCTTGGAGCGTTTCAGCTCCTACGAGCAGTACTTC
CASSLERFSSYEQYF
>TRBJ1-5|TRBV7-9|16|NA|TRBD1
TGTGCCAGCAGCTTAGACAGGGGGCATAGCAATCAGCCCCAGCATTTT
CASSLDRGHSNQPQHF
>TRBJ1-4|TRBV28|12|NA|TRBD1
TGTGCCAGCAGCGAATGGGACAGGAGGGTAGATTTT
CASSEWDRRVDF
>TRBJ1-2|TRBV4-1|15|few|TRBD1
TGCGCCAGCAGCCAACTAGACAGGGGGCGCGAGGGCTACACCTTC
CASSQLDRGREGYTF
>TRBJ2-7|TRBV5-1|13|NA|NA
TGCGCCAGCAGCTTGAACAGGGCGTACGAGCAGTACTTC
CASSLNRAYEQYF